This T cell receptor (beta chain) emerged from a study of blood T cell repertoires in COVID-19. Study at large: Collection of acute and convalescent COVID-19 samples took place in the United States, Italy and Spain.

From germline, CDR1 is LGHDT and CDR2 YNNKEL (reference sequence). The V gene end was trimmed by 4 bases and the J gene end by 3 bases; junction bases not matched to a gene: 3. The CDR3 runs 15 residues. In the original processing: Amplifying reference gene primers gave estimates of nucleated cell counts. Sequencing was performed with immunoSEQ multiplex PCR; in TCRdb, only in-frame clones are kept and a portion is missing. That table is the source of V, J and clone size, and D and trimming were worked out from the DNA. The table records approximately 170,000 clones, approximately 83% of them present only once.

This chain uses TRBV3-1 (or the pseudogene TRBV3-2) with TRBJ2-1, with 10 nucleotides matching TRBD2. The receptor was isolated from a man between 65 and 80 years old who had recovered from COVID-19. Sequencing input: peripheral blood. The CDR3 DNA sequence: TGTGCCAGCAGCCTAGCGGGAGGTAACTACAATGAGCAGTTCTTC. This gives the protein CASSLAGGNYNEQFF.